The 2 T cell receptor beta chains reported below all come from one sample, sequenced in a study of identical twins. TCRdb called the 5' RACE reads again in MiXCR, with one record for every CDR3 protein. The sample includes some 190,000 distinct CDR3 sequences, more than 15% of them seen just once. Separately, the same data were catalogued under a study of T cells expressing NK-cell markers.

Sequenced: CD8+ T cells sorted from blood. The receptors originated from a woman younger than 35 in good health.

The chain links TRBV15 to TRBJ2-3; no reliable D call. The V and J ends lost 5 bases and 4 bases respectively, with 22 bases between them. This CDR3 comprises 17 residues. Per the germline V gene, CDR1 is LNHNV and CDR2 is YYDKDF (reference sequence). The CDR3 loop is CATSSEGGVPYADTQYF. Written as DNA, the CDR3 is TGTGCCACCAGCTCAGAAGGTGGCGTCCCATATGCAGATACGCAGTATTTT.

The rearrangement joins TRBV12-3 or TRBV12-4 to TRBJ1-2; D perhaps matches TRBD1 (5 bases). This CDR3 comprises 14 residues. The V gene lost 3 bases and the J gene lost 3 bases, with 11 bases spanning the gap. CDR3 in DNA: TGTGCCAGCAGTTTTGGGGGGTACTACTATGGCTACACCTTC. As protein: CASSFGGYYYGYTF.